The 21 T cell receptor beta chains below were found in one sample sequenced in a study of T cells after yellow fever vaccination. TCRdb independently ran MiXCR on the 5' RACE reads; one entry per CDR3 protein. The table lists 300,000 or so distinct CDR3 sequences, approximately 12% of them singletons. Sequenced material: CD4+ T cells sorted from PBMCs, taken 45 days after the yellow fever booster vaccination. The receptors shown here come from a man aged 25-45 years who received the YFV17D yellow fever vaccine.

In this sample, this clonotype turned up many times. The chain recombines TRBV20-1 with TRBJ1-2; 9 nucleotides agree with TRBD1. The junction had 4 bases not matched to a gene; V was cut back by 1 base and J by 4 bases. CDR1 is DFQATT and CDR2 is SNEGSKA in the germline V gene (reference sequence). The length of the CDR3 is 14 residues. The CDR3 DNA reads TGCAGTGCTAGAGGGGGACAGGGATTCTATGGCTACACCTTC. As protein: CSARGGQGFYGYTF.

This rearrangement joins TRBV27 to TRBJ2-2; unclear D gene. CDR1 and CDR2 (germline): MNHEY, SMNVEV (reference sequence). The CDR3 runs to 15 residues. V was trimmed by 6 bases and J by 4 bases, leaving 15 bases between them. The CDR3 DNA sequence: TGTGCCAGCAGAACGCGCGGAGAGCGCACCGGGGAGCTGTTTTTT. Translating it yields CASRTRGERTGELFF.

In this sample, this clonotype turned up many times. The chain recombines TRBV12-3 or TRBV12-4 with TRBJ1-5; unclear D gene. CDR3 length equals 13 residues. Deletions cut 8 bases from V and 1 base from J, with 9 bases between. CDR3 nucleotides: TGTGCCAGCCGCAGCGAAAGCAATCAGCCCCAGCATTTT. This sequence encodes CASRSESNQPQHF.

This sequence joins TRBV2 and TRBJ2-3; 10 positions match TRBD2. Germline V gene lookup returns CDR1 SNHLY and CDR2 FYNNEI. V gave up 9 bases and J gave up 2 bases; unmatched junction bases: 5. The CDR3 has 14 amino acids. CDR3 in DNA: TGTGCCAGGCAACTAGCGGGAAACACAGATACGCAGTATTTT. Protein: CARQLAGNTDTQYF.

This clonotype was observed a few times. V and J are TRBV5-1 and TRBJ1-1; no definite D call. V was cut by 0 bases and J by 1 base, with 10 bases left in between. This CDR3 is 15 amino acids long. Germline V gene lookup returns CDR1 SGHRS and CDR2 YFSETQ. The CDR3, as DNA: TGCGCCAGCAGCTTGGACCCGGGGTGGAACACTGAAGCTTTCTTT. The encoded protein is CASSLDPGWNTEAFF.

This clonotype was counted a few times. V and J are TRBV15 and TRBJ1-1; D call uncertain. CDR3 length: 16 amino acids. Per the germline V gene, CDR1 is LNHNV and CDR2 is YYDKDF (reference sequence). Trimming cost V 2 bases and J 0 bases, with 13 bases left between them. The CDR3 region has the DNA TGTGCCACCAGCAGACCCCCCCGAGGCGTGAACACTGAAGCTTTCTTT. Translation: CATSRPPRGVNTEAFF. The full variable domain, its missing parts supplied by reference TRBV15 and TRBJ1-1, is DAMVIQNPRYQVTQFGKPVTLSCSQTLNHNVMYWYQQKSSQAPKLLFHYYDKDFNNEADTPDNFQSRRPNTSFCFLDIRSPGLGDTAMYLCATSRPPRGVNTEAFFGQGTRLTVV.

There are a few counts of this clonotype. The chain carries TRBV7-2 and TRBJ2-5; D gene ambiguous. The CDR3 is 14 residues long. V lost 1 base and J 0 bases, leaving 6 bases between the germline ends. Germline CDR1 is SGHTA and CDR2 is FQGNSA. The CDR3 loop reads CASSLEVNQETQYF. The CDR3 DNA reads as TGTGCCAGCAGCTTAGAGGTTAACCAAGAGACCCAGTACTTC.

The chain couples TRBV7-2 to TRBJ2-1, with no clear D. The CDR3 spans 14 residues. Germline CDR1 is SGHTA and CDR2 is FQGNSA. V lost 1 base to trimming and J lost 5 bases, with 9 bases between them. CDR3 coding DNA: TGTGCCAGCAGCTTAGTTATAAGGGACAATGAGCAGTTCTTC. Its protein product is CASSLVIRDNEQFF.

This sequence joins TRBV4-3 and TRBJ2-4; D call uncertain. The CDR3 is 16 residues long. CDR1 and CDR2 from the germline V gene are LGHNA and YSLEER. The germline V and J ends were trimmed by 3 bases and 0 bases, with 12 bases remaining between them. DNA for the CDR3: TGCGCCAGCAGCCAGGATGGCCAGCTAGCCAAAAACATTCAGTACTTC. Amino acids: CASSQDGQLAKNIQYF.

This clonotype was counted a few times. No conserved phenylalanine or tryptophan ends this CDR3, so it is likely a read error. The DNA is left out, because the CDR3 cannot be placed on it with certainty; the CDR3 is given as TCRdb lists it. J is TRBJ1-1 and V is TRBV5-1. From germline, CDR1 is SGHRS and CDR2 YFSETQ. The CDR3 totals 13 residues, both ends included. The CDR3 protein is CASSLADRSGNHY.

This clonotype came up a few times. The chain couples TRBV9 to TRBJ2-1; possibly TRBD1 or TRBD2 for D (5 bases each). Germline assignment: CDR1 SGDLS and CDR2 YYNGEE. The V gene lost 2 bases and the J gene lost 10 bases, with 16 bases spanning the gap. The CDR3 consists of 14 residues. The DNA for the CDR3 is TGTGCCAGCAGCGTGATAATGGGGCCGGGGGAGCAGTTCTTC. It encodes CASSVIMGPGEQFF.

Concerning this clonotype: A much larger clone lies a single base off, so this may be a read error. V usage is TRBV5-1 and J usage is TRBJ2-2; tentatively, D is TRBD2 (6 bases). Between the trimmed V and J ends, which lost 0 bases and 5 bases, there was a span of 11 bases. From germline, CDR1 is SGHRS and CDR2 YFSETQ. The CDR3 contains 15 residues. The CDR3 here is CASSLGLAPTGELFF. DNA for the CDR3: TGCGCCAGCAGCTTGGGTCTAGCGCCGACCGGGGAGCTGTTTTTT.

The V and J genes are TRBV5-1 and TRBJ2-2; 13 positions match TRBD2. Germline V gene sequence: CDR1 SGHRS, CDR2 YFSETQ. The junction had 3 bases not matched to a gene; V was cut back by 4 bases and J by 6 bases. This CDR3 region has 15 residues. CDR3 sequence (DNA): TGCGCCAGCAGCCGGACTAGCGGGAGTTCCGGGGAGCTGTTTTTT. Translation gives CASSRTSGSSGELFF.

This CDR3 reads CSVDGGTQETQYF. The CDR3 coding sequence is TGCAGCGTTGACGGCGGCACTCAAGAGACCCAGTACTTC. The chain carries TRBV29-1 and TRBJ2-5; D remains unclear. The CDR3 runs to 13 residues. Trimming removed 3 bases from V and 2 bases from J, with 10 bases in between. The germline gives CDR1 SQVTM, CDR2 ANQGSEA.

This clonotype was found a few times. The V call is TRBV2, the J call TRBJ2-3; 7 nucleotides agree with TRBD2. CDR1 and CDR2 from the germline V gene are SNHLY and FYNNEI. Trimming removed 9 bases from V and 1 base from J; junction bases left unmatched: 7. This CDR3 has 14 amino acids. The CDR3 DNA sequence: TGTGCCAGTGAATTTGGGAGGGGCACAGATACGCAGTATTTT. Its protein product is CASEFGRGTDTQYF.

The rearrangement links TRBV6-1 to TRBJ2-1, with unresolved D. Germline CDR1 is MNHNS and CDR2 is SASEGT. V lost 7 bases and J lost 1, with 11 bases in between. The CDR3 is made up of 14 amino acids. CDR3 amino acids: CASMKDGSYNEQFF. The CDR3 DNA reads as TGTGCCAGCATGAAGGACGGTTCCTACAATGAGCAGTTCTTC.

This clonotype was seen more than once but under ten times. The chain employs TRBV6-5 and TRBJ2-5, with D maybe TRBD2 (6 bases). CDR3 size: 13 residues. V was trimmed by 11 bases and J by 4 bases, leaving 17 bases between them. The germline gives CDR1 MNHEY, CDR2 SVGAGI. The CDR3 spells CAVRVPGGETQYF. CDR3 DNA: TGTGCCGTCAGGGTTCCCGGGGGAGAGACCCAGTACTTC.

This clonotype showed up just a few times. This rearrangement joins TRBV29-1 to TRBJ2-2; D is possibly TRBD1 or TRBD2 (6 bases each). This CDR3 is 14 amino acids long. The V and J ends lost 4 bases and 2 bases respectively, with 11 bases between them. Germline values: CDR1 SQVTM, CDR2 ANQGSEA. The CDR3 here is CSVVGGTNTGELFF. In nucleotides, the CDR3 is TGCAGCGTTGTTGGCGGGACAAACACCGGGGAGCTGTTTTTT.

This clonotype was recorded a few times. J is TRBJ2-2 and V is TRBV6-1, with a tentative D call TRBD2 (6 bases). CDR1 and CDR2 (germline): MNHNS, SASEGT. CDR3 length: 16 residues. V was clipped by 8 bases and J by 6 bases, with 22 bases between them. CDR3 DNA: TGTGCCAGCCGGGCCTTGGCGGGAAAGAAGGCCGGGGAGCTGTTTTTT. Encoded protein: CASRALAGKKAGELFF.

The gene calls are TRBV4-3 and TRBJ1-1, with a possible D match to TRBD1 (5 bases). CDR1 and CDR2 from the germline V gene are LGHNA and YSLEER. The V end lost 8 bases, the J end lost 0 bases, and 19 bases lay between the germline ends. This CDR3 has 16 residues. The chain's CDR3 is CASRQGIQYMNTEAFF. The CDR3 bases are TGCGCCAGCCGTCAGGGTATCCAGTATATGAACACTGAAGCTTTCTTT.

The chain employs TRBV15 and TRBJ1-2, with D unclear. Germline V gene data show CDR1 as LNHNV and CDR2 as YYDKDF (reference sequence). The CDR3 extends over 15 amino acids. V gave up 1 base and J gave up 0 bases, with 9 bases separating them. The CDR3 sequence is CATSRAASSNYGYTF. The CDR3 DNA reads as TGTGCCACCAGCAGAGCAGCTAGTTCTAACTATGGCTACACCTTC. Full variable domain (remainder filled in from reference TRBV15 and TRBJ1-2): DAMVIQNPRYQVTQFGKPVTLSCSQTLNHNVMYWYQQKSSQAPKLLFHYYDKDFNNEADTPDNFQSRRPNTSFCFLDIRSPGLGDTAMYLCATSRAASSNYGYTFGSGTRLTVV.